Following are 8 T cell receptor beta chains from one sample sequenced in a study of cytomegalovirus exposure and HLA in healthy donors (dated by TCRdb to between 2016 and 2019). Receptor libraries were prepared by the immunoSEQ multiplex PCR assay. A mixture of 60 forward primers for TCR Vbeta segments and 13 reverse primers for TCR Jbeta segments was used in the multiplex PCR. TCRdb provides this immuneACCESS table in a form limited to in-frame rearrangements. Some clones are lacking; in checked studies, under half of them reflect an unresolved V gene, and why the rest are absent is not known. For this sample the table gives around 100,000 clones, of which more than 70% were detected only once. The leading ten clones occupy under 5% of the sample. Sequencing was carried out using PBMCs. These receptors all stem from a male donor in good health and CMV-seropositive.

The chain couples TRBV30 to TRBJ2-1; maybe TRBD2 (6 bases). Germline-derived CDR1 and CDR2 are GTSNPN and SVGIG (reference sequence). Trimming removed 6 bases from V and 4 bases from J, with 13 bases in between. The length of the CDR3 is 13 residues. The CDR3 sequence is CACLRDSYNEQFF. The CDR3 coding sequence is TGTGCCTGCCTAAGGGACTCTTACAATGAGCAGTTCTTC.

This clone was counted between two and nine times. The chain recombines TRBV6-4 with TRBJ2-1; perhaps TRBD1 as D (6 bases). Germline V gene sequence: CDR1 MRHNA, CDR2 SNTAGT. The V end was cut by 2 bases, the J end by 3 bases, with 14 bases between. This CDR3 has 16 residues. As DNA, the CDR3 is TGTGCCAGCAGTGACGGGGCGGCAGGGGACTACAATGAGCAGTTCTTC. Its translation is CASSDGAAGDYNEQFF.

This sequence joins TRBV25-1 and TRBJ2-1, with D perhaps TRBD2 (6 bases). This CDR3 spans 16 amino acids. Per germline, CDR1 MGHDK and CDR2 SYGVNS. V shed 1 base and J shed 5 bases, with 15 bases lying between them. The CDR3 sequence is CASSELASVAHNEQFF. In nucleotides, the CDR3 is TGTGCCAGCAGTGAATTGGCTAGCGTAGCTCACAATGAGCAGTTCTTC. The variable domain in full, completed from reference TRBV25-1 and TRBJ2-1, reads EADIYQTPRYLVIGTGKKITLECSQTMGHDKMYWYQQDPGMELHLIHYSYGVNSTEKGDLSSESTVSRIRTEHFPLTLESARPSHTSQYLCASSELASVAHNEQFFGPGTRLTVL.

V is TRBV4-1 and J is TRBJ2-7; 12 bases match TRBD2. Germline CDR1 and CDR2: MGHRA and YSYEKL. The CDR3 is made up of 15 amino acids. The trim removed 2 bases at V and 3 bases at J, leaving 2 bases unmatched. As DNA, the CDR3 is TGCGCCAGCAGCCAATTGACTAGCGGGGGCTACGAGCAGTACTTC. This gives the protein CASSQLTSGGYEQYF.

V is TRBV15 and J is TRBJ2-4; 8 nucleotides match TRBD1. The CDR3 spans 14 residues. Trimming removed 0 bases from V and 7 bases from J; junction bases left unmatched: 2. The germline CDR1 and CDR2 sequences are LNHNV and YYDKDF (reference sequence). The CDR3: CATSRDQGANIQYF. CDR3 sequence (DNA): TGTGCCACCAGCAGAGATCAGGGGGCGAACATTCAGTACTTC.

The rearrangement joins TRBV28 to TRBJ2-3; possible D gene TRBD1, 5 bases. The germline V gene encodes CDR1 MDHEN and CDR2 SYDVKM. V was pared by 3 bases and J by 2 bases, with 9 bases between. The CDR3 is made up of 14 amino acids. For the CDR3, the DNA is TGTGCCAGCAGTTTTGGACAAGTCACAGATACGCAGTATTTT. Protein product: CASSFGQVTDTQYF.

Comments on this clone: The same CDR3 can be traced to other DNA sequences in this sample. The V and J genes are TRBV5-1 and TRBJ2-1, with TRBD1 matching 7 bases. The CDR3 is made up of 14 amino acids. Germline V lookup: CDR1 SGHRS, CDR2 YFSETQ. Trimming removed 4 bases from V and 3 bases from J; junction bases left unmatched: 4. The CDR3 region has the DNA TGCGCCAGCAGCGGGGCAGGGGGCTACAATGAGCAGTTCTTC. Translation: CASSGAGGYNEQFF.

The rearrangement uses TRBV5-5 and TRBJ1-4; D not certain. The V and J ends lost 1 base and 3 bases respectively, with 7 bases between them. The CDR3 sequence is 14 residues long. Germline V lookup: CDR1 SGHKS, CDR2 YYEKEE (reference sequence). The CDR3 is CASSLRGSNEKLFF. The CDR3 nucleotides read TGTGCCAGCAGCTTGCGGGGATCTAATGAAAAACTGTTTTTT.